What follows are 5 T cell receptor beta chains derived from one specimen sequenced in a study of shared clonotypes between healthy human individuals. TCRdb's copy holds only in-frame clones and misses some; the assay was immunoSEQ multiplex PCR. The sample has about 380,000 clones, approximately 96% seen once. The sequenced sample consisted of memory CD8+ T cells sorted from blood. Noted subset: CD45RO+ cells pooled with CCR7-negative TemRA cells. These receptors came from a man younger than 45 in good health.

V usage is TRBV5-4 and J usage is TRBJ1-6, with 8 bases identical to TRBD1. This CDR3 is 15 amino acids long. Germline V CDR1 and CDR2: SGHNT, YYREEE (reference sequence). J gave up 4 bases and V 2 bases, and 2 bases lay outside the gene matches. CDR3 residues: CASSFQGAYNSPLHF. The CDR3 DNA follows: TGTGCCAGCAGCTTCCAGGGGGCGTATAATTCACCCCTCCACTTT.

V usage is TRBV6-6 and J usage is TRBJ2-5, with D maybe TRBD1 (6 bases). Trimming shortened V by 4 bases and J by 2 bases, and 14 bases separated the two germline ends. CDR3 length equals 15 residues. The germline gives CDR1 MNHNY, CDR2 SVGAGI (reference sequence). The chain's CDR3 is CASSFRDTPQETQYF. The CDR3 DNA reads as TGTGCCAGCAGTTTCCGGGACACACCTCAAGAGACCCAGTACTTC.

The chain's CDR3 is CASSAGTYNEQFF. The CDR3 nucleotides are TGTGCCAGCAGCGCCGGTACCTACAATGAGCAGTTCTTC. The rearrangement joins TRBV9 to TRBJ2-1; D unclear. V shed 3 bases and J shed 2 bases, with 6 bases lying between them. Germline CDR1 reads SGDLS; CDR2 reads YYNGEE. The CDR3 length is 13 residues.

This chain links TRBV7-9 with TRBJ2-1; TRBD1 aligns across 8 bases. CDR1 is SEHNR, CDR2 FQNEAQ, per germline (reference sequence). CDR3 length: 15 residues. V was clipped by 3 bases and J by 6 bases; unmatched bases: 7. The CDR3 DNA reads TGTGCCAGCAGCTTTCGGACAGGGAGGACCAATGAGCAGTTCTTC. Amino acid sequence: CASSFRTGRTNEQFF.

V usage is TRBV5-4 and J usage is TRBJ2-7; tentatively, D is TRBD1 (6 bases). CDR1 is SGHNT and CDR2 is YYREEE in the germline V gene (reference sequence). Trimming left V 2 bases short and J 4 bases short, with 10 bases between. The length of the CDR3 is 13 residues. DNA for the CDR3: TGTGCCAGCAGCTTACAAACAGGGTACGAGCAGTACTTC. Residues: CASSLQTGYEQYF.